The 2 T cell receptor beta chains reported below all come from one sample, sequenced in a study of blood T cell repertoires in COVID-19. Clones were read by immunoSEQ multiplex PCR, and TCRdb kept only the in-frame ones, dropping some. The sample gives 200,000 to 250,000 clones, around 89% of which show up once; roughly 6.7% is in the top ten. Sequencing was performed on peripheral blood. These receptors were collected from a woman in her 30s with COVID-19, enrolled during active disease.

The V and J genes are TRBV5-1 and TRBJ2-7; 7 bases agree with TRBD1. CDR3 length: 13 amino acids. After removal of 6 bases from V and 3 bases from J, the junction contained 6 bases not matched to a gene. Germline V CDR1 and CDR2: SGHRS, YFSETQ. Here the CDR3 reads CASMMDRNYEQYF. CDR3 DNA: TGCGCCAGCATGATGGACAGGAACTACGAGCAGTACTTC.

A single count supports this clone. This rearrangement joins TRBV4-1 to TRBJ2-1, with 9 bases aligning to TRBD2. This CDR3 region has 13 residues. The germline CDR1 and CDR2 sequences are MGHRA and YSYEKL. V was clipped by 3 bases and J by 10 bases; unmatched bases: 4. CDR3 region: CASSQPSGTEQFF. CDR3 bases: TGCGCCAGCAGCCAGCCTAGCGGGACAGAGCAGTTCTTC.